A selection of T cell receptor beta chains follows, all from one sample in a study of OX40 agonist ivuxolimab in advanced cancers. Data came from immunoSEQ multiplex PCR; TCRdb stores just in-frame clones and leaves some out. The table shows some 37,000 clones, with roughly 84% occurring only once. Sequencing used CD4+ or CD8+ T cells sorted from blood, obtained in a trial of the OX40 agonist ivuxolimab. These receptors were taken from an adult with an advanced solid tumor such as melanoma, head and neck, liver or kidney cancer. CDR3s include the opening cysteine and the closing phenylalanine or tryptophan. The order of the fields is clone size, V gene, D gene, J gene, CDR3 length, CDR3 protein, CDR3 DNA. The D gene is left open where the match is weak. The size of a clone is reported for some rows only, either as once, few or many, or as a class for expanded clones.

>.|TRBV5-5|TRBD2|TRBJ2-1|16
CASSRTSGYSYNEQFF
TGTGCCAGCAGCCGGACTAGCGGGTACTCCTACAATGAGCAGTTCTTC
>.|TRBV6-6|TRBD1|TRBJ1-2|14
CASSSRTGGYGYTF
TGTGCCAGCAGTTCTCGGACAGGGGGTTATGGCTACACCTTC
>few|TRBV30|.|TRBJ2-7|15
CAWSVPPLGRYEQYF
TGTGCCTGGAGTGTACCCCCGTTGGGGAGGTACGAGCAGTACTTC
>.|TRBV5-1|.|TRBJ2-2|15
CASSSRTDNTGELFF
TGCGCCAGCAGCTCGCGGACAGATAACACCGGGGAGCTGTTTTTT
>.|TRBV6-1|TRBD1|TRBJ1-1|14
CASSSGTGKTEAFF
TGTGCCAGCAGTTCCGGGACAGGGAAGACTGAAGCTTTCTTT
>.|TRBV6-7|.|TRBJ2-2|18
CATHYNGTATSNTGELFF
TGTGCCACTCACTACAACGGGACCGCCACGTCGAACACCGGGGAGCTGTTTTTT
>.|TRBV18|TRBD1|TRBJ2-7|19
CASSSIPNRQGPSNYEQYF
TGTGCCAGCTCATCGATACCCAATCGACAGGGGCCCTCCAACTACGAGCAGTACTTC
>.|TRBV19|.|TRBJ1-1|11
CASSIWTEAFF
TGTGCCAGTAGTATATGGACTGAAGCTTTCTTT
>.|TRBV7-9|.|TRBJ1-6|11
CASDGNSPLHF
TGTGCCAGCGACGGGAATTCACCCCTCCACTTT
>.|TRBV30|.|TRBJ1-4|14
CAGTGRGRGEKLFF
TGTGCCGGTACCGGGAGAGGAAGAGGGGAAAAACTGTTTTTT
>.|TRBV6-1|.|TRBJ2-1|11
CASTGYNEQFF
TGTGCCAGCACGGGATACAATGAGCAGTTCTTC
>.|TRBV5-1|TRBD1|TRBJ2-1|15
CASSSGTGFYNEQFF
TGCGCCAGCAGTTCCGGGACAGGGTTTTACAATGAGCAGTTCTTC
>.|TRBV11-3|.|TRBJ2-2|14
CASSFSANTGELFF
TGTGCCAGCAGCTTTTCCGCGAACACCGGGGAGCTGTTTTTT
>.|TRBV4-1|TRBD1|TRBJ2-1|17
CASSQLSGTGSYNEQFF
TGCGCCAGCAGCCAACTATCGGGGACAGGGTCCTACAATGAGCAGTTCTTC
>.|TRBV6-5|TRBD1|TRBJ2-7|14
CASSYGTGTYEQYF
TGTGCCAGCAGTTACGGGACAGGTACCTACGAGCAGTACTTC
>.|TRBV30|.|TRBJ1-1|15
CAWSVRGGRDTEAFF
TGTGCCTGGAGTGTACGGGGCGGCCGGGACACTGAAGCTTTCTTT
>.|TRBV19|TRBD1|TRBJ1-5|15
CASNAQGDSNQPQHF
TGTGCCAGTAACGCACAGGGGGATTCCAATCAGCCCCAGCATTTT
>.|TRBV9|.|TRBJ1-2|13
CASSSQGWYGYTF
TGTGCCAGCAGCTCCCAGGGTTGGTATGGCTACACCTTC
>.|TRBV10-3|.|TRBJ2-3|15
CAISDIWGSTDTQYF
TGTGCCATCAGTGATATATGGGGATCGACAGATACGCAGTATTTT
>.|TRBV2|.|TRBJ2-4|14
CASHLQVAKNIQYF
TGTGCCAGCCATCTACAGGTAGCCAAAAACATTCAGTACTTC
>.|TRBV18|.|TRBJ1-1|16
CASSPPGYDRNTEAFF
TGTGCCAGCTCACCACCGGGGTATGACCGAAACACTGAAGCTTTCTTT
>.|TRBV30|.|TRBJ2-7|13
CAWSVFGRAEQYF
TGTGCCTGGAGTGTGTTCGGTCGGGCCGAGCAGTACTTC
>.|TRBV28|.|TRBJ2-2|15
CASRGGTEFTGELFF
TGTGCCAGCAGGGGGGGGACAGAATTTACCGGGGAGCTGTTTTTT
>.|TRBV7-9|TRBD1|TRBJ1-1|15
CASSQDRGWWTEAFF
TGTGCCAGCAGCCAAGACAGGGGATGGTGGACTGAAGCTTTCTTT
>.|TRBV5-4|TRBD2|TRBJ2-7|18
CASSPSLQLAGGGHGQYF
TGTGCCAGCAGCCCGTCCCTCCAGCTAGCGGGGGGCGGCCACGGGCAGTACTTC
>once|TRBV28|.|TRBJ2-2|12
CASSFRTGELFF
TGTGCCAGCAGTTTTCGTACCGGGGAGCTGTTTTTT
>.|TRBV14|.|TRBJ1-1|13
CASSTSDHPEAFF
TGTGCCAGCAGCACCTCGGACCACCCTGAAGCTTTCTTT
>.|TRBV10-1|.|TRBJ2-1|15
CASSESRVVGNEQFF
TGCGCCAGCAGTGAGTCGAGGGTAGTGGGCAATGAGCAGTTCTTC
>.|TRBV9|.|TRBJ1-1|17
CASSPSQAGHLNTEAFF
TGTGCCAGCAGCCCCTCTCAGGCGGGACACCTGAACACTGAAGCTTTCTTT
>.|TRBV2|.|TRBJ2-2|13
CASRPAVPGELFF
TGTGCCAGCAGGCCCGCCGTCCCCGGGGAGCTGTTTTTT
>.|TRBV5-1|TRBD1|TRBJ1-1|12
CASSLDRGEAFF
TGCGCCAGCAGCTTGGACAGGGGGGAAGCTTTCTTT
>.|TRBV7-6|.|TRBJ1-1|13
CASSLELNTEAFF
TGTGCCAGCAGCTTAGAGTTGAACACTGAAGCTTTCTTT
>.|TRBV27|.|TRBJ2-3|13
CASSLLRWDTQYF
TGTGCCAGCAGTTTATTGAGGTGGGATACGCAGTATTTT
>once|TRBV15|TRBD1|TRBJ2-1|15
CATSRGWTGENEQFF
TGTGCCACCAGCAGAGGCTGGACAGGGGAGAATGAGCAGTTCTTC
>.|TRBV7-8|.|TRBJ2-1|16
CASSLGMQGISNEQFF
TGTGCCAGCAGCTTAGGCATGCAGGGGATAAGCAATGAGCAGTTCTTC
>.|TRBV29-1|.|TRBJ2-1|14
CSVEDRLGENEQFF
TGCAGCGTTGAAGATAGGCTTGGGGAGAATGAGCAGTTCTTC
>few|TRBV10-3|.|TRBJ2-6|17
CAISVAEIGSGANVLTF
TGTGCCATCAGTGTCGCGGAAATTGGCTCTGGGGCCAACGTCCTGACTTTC
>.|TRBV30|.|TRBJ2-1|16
CAWRIGGGQYYNEQFF
TGTGCCTGGAGGATAGGTGGGGGCCAGTATTACAATGAGCAGTTCTTC
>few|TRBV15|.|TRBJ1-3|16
CATSPLRTVSGNTIYF
TGTGCCACCAGCCCCTTACGGACAGTCTCTGGAAACACCATATATTTT
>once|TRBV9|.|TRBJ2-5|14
CASSARSGTETQYF
TGTGCCAGCAGCGCCCGCTCCGGGACAGAGACCCAGTACTTC
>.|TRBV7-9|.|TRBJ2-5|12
CASSLGSWEQYF
TGTGCCAGCAGCTTGGGGTCTTGGGAGCAGTACTTC
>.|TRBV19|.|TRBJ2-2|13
CASSIDPTGELFF
TGTGCCAGTAGTATAGACCCCACCGGGGAGCTGTTTTTT
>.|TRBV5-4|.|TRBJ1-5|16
CASSLADGGATQPQHF
TGTGCCAGCAGCTTGGCCGACGGCGGGGCCACCCAGCCCCAGCATTTT